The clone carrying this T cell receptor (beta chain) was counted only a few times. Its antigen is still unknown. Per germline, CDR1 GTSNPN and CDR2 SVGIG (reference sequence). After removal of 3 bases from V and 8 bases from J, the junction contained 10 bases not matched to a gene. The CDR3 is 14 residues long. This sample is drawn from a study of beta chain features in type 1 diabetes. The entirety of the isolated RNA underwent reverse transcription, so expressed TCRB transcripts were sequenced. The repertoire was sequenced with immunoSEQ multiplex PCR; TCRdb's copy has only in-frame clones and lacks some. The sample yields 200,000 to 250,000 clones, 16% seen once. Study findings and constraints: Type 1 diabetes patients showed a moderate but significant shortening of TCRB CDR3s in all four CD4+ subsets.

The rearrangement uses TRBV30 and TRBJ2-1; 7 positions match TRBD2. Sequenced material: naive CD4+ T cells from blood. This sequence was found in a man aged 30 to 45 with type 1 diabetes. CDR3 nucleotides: TGTGCCTGGAGCGATGGGAGGGCCGGGTATGAGCAGTTCTTC. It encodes CAWSDGRAGYEQFF.